This T cell receptor (beta chain) is drawn from a study of shared clonotypes between healthy human individuals. Across the study: A donor's plate count was three for CD4 naive and three for CD4 memory; CD8 naive had two and CD8 memory one.

CDR1 LNHDA and CDR2 SQIVND come from the germline V gene (reference sequence). This CDR3 is built from 14 residues. The trim removed 5 bases at V and 9 bases at J, leaving 8 bases unmatched. Naive CD8 cells comprised CD45RO-negative, CCR7-positively selected cells, excluding terminally differentiated effector memory CD45RA+ cells. Donors comprised healthy HIV-negative adults lacking recent acute infections or vaccinations. On this clone itself: Its target is not known.

TCRdb's copy holds only in-frame clones and misses some; the assay was immunoSEQ multiplex PCR. The repertoire holds a few hundred thousand clones, with nearly 97% as singletons. Points from the study as a whole: Shared across a few donors were around 5% of the naive CD4 clonotypes.

The specimen was naive CD8+ T cells sorted from blood. This receptor was identified in a woman younger than 45 in good health. The V gene is TRBV19, the J gene TRBJ1-5, with 9 bases lining up with TRBD1. This CDR3 is CASSPGQGYGPQHF. Written as DNA, the CDR3 is TGTGCCAGTAGTCCGGGACAGGGATATGGGCCCCAGCATTTT. Drawing the rest from reference TRBV19 and TRBJ1-5, the complete variable domain is DGGITQSPKYLFRKEGQNVTLSCEQNLNHDAMYWYRQDPGQGLRLIYYSQIVNDFQKGDIAEGYSVSREKKESFPLTVTSAQKNPTAFYLCASSPGQGYGPQHFGDGTRLSIL.